These T cell receptor beta chains were read from a single sample in a study of vaccination effects on CD4 cells after COVID-19. The antigens these receptors bind are not known. Repertoires were generated with immunoSEQ multiplex PCR, while TCRdb's copy carries only in-frame clones and drops some. Seen here are around 83,000 clones, roughly 72% observed once, and the top ten hold under 2%. Material: CD4+ T cells from PBMCs cultured with HCoV-229E spike peptides, obtained before COVID-19 vaccination. The receptors shown here come from a human donor who received a COVID-19 vaccine. Each CDR3 is given with its conserved first and last residue.

j_gene	v_gene	CDR3aa
TRBJ2-2	TRBV2	CASSEVRVMTGELFF
TRBJ1-6	TRBV7-2	CASSSVINSPLHF
TRBJ1-1	TRBV19	CASRTGGLGNTEAFF
TRBJ1-6	TRBV9	CASSVGIGNGRTPLHF
TRBJ1-1	TRBV3-1/TRBV3-2	CASSQDPWGTEAFF
TRBJ1-5	TRBV2	CASRSQGSNQPQHF
TRBJ2-1	TRBV5-1	CASSLDPGQGFHEQFF
TRBJ2-3	TRBV30	CAWSVPDTQYF
TRBJ1-4	TRBV24-1	CATSAPGDNEKLFF
TRBJ2-5	TRBV5-1	CASSRRGALHQETQYF
TRBJ1-4	TRBV4-1	CASSQEVVEGATNEKLFF
TRBJ2-1	TRBV6-5	CASSDSGSWRNEQFF
TRBJ2-1	TRBV6-4	CASSDDPSGNSYNEQFF
TRBJ1-2	TRBV6-5	CASSDTRRGIYGYTF
TRBJ2-2	TRBV24-1	CATSAPAGGGELFF
TRBJ1-1	TRBV5-1	CASSLEPGAHTEAFF
TRBJ1-5	TRBV6-1	CASRRPGVGNQPQHF
TRBJ2-3	TRBV5-8	CASPAGLAESTDTQYF
TRBJ2-3	TRBV6-2/TRBV6-3	CASSRASGGTDTQYF
TRBJ2-3	TRBV6-5	CAPGPRTDTQYF
TRBJ2-5	TRBV28	CASMTPIPQETQYF
TRBJ2-3	TRBV7-3	CASSLQGGARGRATQYF